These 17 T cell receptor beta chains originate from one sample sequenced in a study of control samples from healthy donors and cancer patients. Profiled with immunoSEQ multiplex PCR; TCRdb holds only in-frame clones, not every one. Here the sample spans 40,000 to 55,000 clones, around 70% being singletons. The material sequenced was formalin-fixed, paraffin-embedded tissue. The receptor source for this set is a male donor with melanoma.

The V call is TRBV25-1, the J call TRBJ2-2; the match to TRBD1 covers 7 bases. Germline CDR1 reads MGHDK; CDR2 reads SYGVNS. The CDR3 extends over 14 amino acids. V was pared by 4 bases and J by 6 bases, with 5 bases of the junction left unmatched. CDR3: CASSGGQFPGELFF. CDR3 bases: TGTGCCAGCAGTGGGGGACAGTTTCCCGGGGAGCTGTTTTTT.

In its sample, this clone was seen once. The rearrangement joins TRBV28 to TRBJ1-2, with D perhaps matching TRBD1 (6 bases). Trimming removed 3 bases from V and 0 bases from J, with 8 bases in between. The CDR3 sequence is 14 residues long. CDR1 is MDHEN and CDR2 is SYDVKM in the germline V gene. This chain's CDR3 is CASSFAGANYGYTF. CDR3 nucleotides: TGTGCCAGCAGTTTCGCAGGGGCTAACTATGGCTACACCTTC.

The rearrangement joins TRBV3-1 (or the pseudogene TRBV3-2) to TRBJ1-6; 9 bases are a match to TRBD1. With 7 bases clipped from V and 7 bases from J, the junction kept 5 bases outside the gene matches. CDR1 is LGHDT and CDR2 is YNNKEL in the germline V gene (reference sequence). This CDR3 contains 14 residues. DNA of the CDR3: TGTGCCAGCACCAAGGGGACAGGGAATTCACCCCTCCACTTT. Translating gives CASTKGTGNSPLHF.

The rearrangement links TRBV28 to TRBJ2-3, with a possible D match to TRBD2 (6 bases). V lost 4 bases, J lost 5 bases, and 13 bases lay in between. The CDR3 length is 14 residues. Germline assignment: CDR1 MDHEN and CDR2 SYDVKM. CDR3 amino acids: CASSSAGRIDTQYF. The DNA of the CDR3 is TGTGCCAGCAGTTCCGCGGGACGAATAGATACGCAGTATTTT.

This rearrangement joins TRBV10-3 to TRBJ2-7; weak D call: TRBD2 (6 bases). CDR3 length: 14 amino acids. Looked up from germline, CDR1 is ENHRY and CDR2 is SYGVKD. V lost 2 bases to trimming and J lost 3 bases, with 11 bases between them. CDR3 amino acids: CAISERGTGYEQYF. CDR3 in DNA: TGTGCCATCAGTGAGCGGGGGACGGGCTACGAGCAGTACTTC.

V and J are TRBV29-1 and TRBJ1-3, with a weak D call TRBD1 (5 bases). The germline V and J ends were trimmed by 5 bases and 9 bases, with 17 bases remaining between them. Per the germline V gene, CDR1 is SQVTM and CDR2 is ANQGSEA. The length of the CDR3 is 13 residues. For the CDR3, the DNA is TGCAGCGTTCGGTGGGGGAGGCAGGCCACCATATATTTT. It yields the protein CSVRWGRQATIYF.

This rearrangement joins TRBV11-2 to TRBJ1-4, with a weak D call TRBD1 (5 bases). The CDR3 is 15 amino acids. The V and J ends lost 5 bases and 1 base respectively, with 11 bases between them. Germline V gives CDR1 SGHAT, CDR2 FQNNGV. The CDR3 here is CASSIGVGTNEKLFF. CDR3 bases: TGTGCCAGCAGCATAGGGGTAGGAACTAATGAAAAACTGTTTTTT.

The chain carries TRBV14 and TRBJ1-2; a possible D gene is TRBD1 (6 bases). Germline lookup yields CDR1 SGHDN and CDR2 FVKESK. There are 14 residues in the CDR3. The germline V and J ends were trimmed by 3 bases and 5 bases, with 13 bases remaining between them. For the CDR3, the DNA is TGTGCCAGCAGCCAGTCTCAGGGGTGGTATGGCTACACCTTC. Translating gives CASSQSQGWYGYTF.

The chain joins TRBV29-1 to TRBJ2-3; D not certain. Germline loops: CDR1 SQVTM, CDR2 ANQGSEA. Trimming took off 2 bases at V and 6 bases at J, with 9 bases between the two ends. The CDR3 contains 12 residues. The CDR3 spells CSVEPPGDTQYF. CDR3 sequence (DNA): TGCAGCGTTGAACCCCCCGGGGATACGCAGTATTTT.

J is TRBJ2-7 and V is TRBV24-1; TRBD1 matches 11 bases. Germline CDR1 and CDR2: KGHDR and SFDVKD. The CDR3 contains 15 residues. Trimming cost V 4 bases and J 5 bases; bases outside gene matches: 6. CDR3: CATSEGQGVQDEQYF. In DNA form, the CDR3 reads TGTGCCACCAGTGAGGGACAGGGGGTTCAAGACGAGCAGTACTTC.

The chain's CDR3 is CASSFINYGYTF. CDR3 in DNA: TGTGCCAGCAGTTTCATAAACTATGGCTACACCTTC. This chain connects TRBV28 to TRBJ1-2; no definite D call. The CDR3 has 12 amino acids. The germline V gene encodes CDR1 MDHEN and CDR2 SYDVKM. Trimming took off 3 bases at V and 2 bases at J, with 4 bases between the two ends.

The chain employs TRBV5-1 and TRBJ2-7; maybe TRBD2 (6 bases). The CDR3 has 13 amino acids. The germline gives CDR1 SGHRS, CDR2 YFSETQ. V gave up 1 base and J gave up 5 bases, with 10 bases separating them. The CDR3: CASSLTSSNEQYF. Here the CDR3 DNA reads TGCGCCAGCAGCTTGACTAGCAGCAACGAGCAGTACTTC. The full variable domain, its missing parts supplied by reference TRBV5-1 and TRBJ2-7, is KAGVTQTPRYLIKTRGQQVTLSCSPISGHRSVSWYQQTPGQGLQFLFEYFSETQRNKGNFPGRFSGRQFSNSRSEMNVSTLELGDSALYLCASSLTSSNEQYFGPGTRLTVT.

The CDR3 region has the DNA TGTGCCAGCAGCGTACCGGGACAGGCTGCCACTGAAGCTTTCTTT. Amino acids: CASSVPGQAATEAFF. The chain combines TRBV28 with TRBJ1-1, with 8 bases lining up with TRBD1. Germline loops: CDR1 MDHEN, CDR2 SYDVKM. The CDR3 length is 15 residues. Losses at the gene ends were 6 bases for V and 4 bases for J; bases not matched to a gene: 10. The full variable domain, completed using reference TRBV28 and TRBJ1-1, is DVKVTQSSRYLVKRTGEKVFLECVQDMDHENMFWYRQDPGLGLRLIYFSYDVKMKEKGDIPEGYSVSREKKERFSLILESASTNQTSMYLCASSVPGQAATEAFFGQGTRLTVV.

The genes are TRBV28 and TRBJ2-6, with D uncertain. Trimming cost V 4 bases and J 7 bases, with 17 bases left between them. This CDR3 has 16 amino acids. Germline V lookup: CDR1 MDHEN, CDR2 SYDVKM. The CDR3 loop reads CASSSPALDGANVLTF. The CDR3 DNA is TGTGCCAGCAGTTCCCCCGCATTAGACGGAGCCAACGTCCTGACTTTC.

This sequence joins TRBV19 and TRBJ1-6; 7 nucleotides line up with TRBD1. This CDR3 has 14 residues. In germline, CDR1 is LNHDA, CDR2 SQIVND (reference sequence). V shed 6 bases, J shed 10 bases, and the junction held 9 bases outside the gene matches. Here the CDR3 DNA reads TGTGCCAGTAGAACACAGGGGATAGAATCACCCCTCCACTTT. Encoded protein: CASRTQGIESPLHF.

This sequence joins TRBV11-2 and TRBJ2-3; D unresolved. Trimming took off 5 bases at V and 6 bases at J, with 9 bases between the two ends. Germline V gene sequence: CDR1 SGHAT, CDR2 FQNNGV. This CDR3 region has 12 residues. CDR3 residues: CASSPTRDTQYF. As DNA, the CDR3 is TGTGCCAGCAGCCCGACCCGCGATACGCAGTATTTT.

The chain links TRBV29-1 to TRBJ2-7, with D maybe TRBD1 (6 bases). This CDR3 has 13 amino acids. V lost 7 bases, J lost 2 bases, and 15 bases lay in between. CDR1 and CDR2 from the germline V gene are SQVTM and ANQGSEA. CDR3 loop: CSGDNNFTYEQYF. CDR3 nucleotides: TGCAGCGGGGACAACAACTTCACCTACGAGCAGTACTTC.